This T cell receptor (beta chain) stems from a study of T cells in narcolepsy. Study-wide points: Autoreactive HCRT-specific and TRIB2-specific clonotypes were marked in same-patient CSF-versus-blood CD4+ comparisons. Blood of same and different patients, but not healthy controls, reportedly held recurring autoreactive clonotypes. Some memory CD4+ repertoires had no autoreactive clone sequences.

Concerning this clone itself: Its antigen is as yet unknown.

The CDR3 covers 17 residues. Trimming at V came to 2 bases and at J to 5 bases, leaving 11 bases not matched to a gene. The germline CDR1 and CDR2 sequences are SGDLS and YYNGEE. Profiled with immunoSEQ multiplex PCR; TCRdb holds only in-frame clones, not every one. Seen here are about 35,000 clones, 80% observed once, and the top ten hold about 1%. V gene TRBV9 combines with J gene TRBJ2-3; 10 bases line up with TRBD2. Sample: memory (CD45RA-) CD4+ T cells from blood. The sequence was obtained from a human donor in good health. CDR3 residues: CASSVQTSGSLRDTQYF. CDR3 bases: TGTGCCAGCAGCGTCCAGACTAGCGGGTCTCTTAGAGATACGCAGTATTTT.